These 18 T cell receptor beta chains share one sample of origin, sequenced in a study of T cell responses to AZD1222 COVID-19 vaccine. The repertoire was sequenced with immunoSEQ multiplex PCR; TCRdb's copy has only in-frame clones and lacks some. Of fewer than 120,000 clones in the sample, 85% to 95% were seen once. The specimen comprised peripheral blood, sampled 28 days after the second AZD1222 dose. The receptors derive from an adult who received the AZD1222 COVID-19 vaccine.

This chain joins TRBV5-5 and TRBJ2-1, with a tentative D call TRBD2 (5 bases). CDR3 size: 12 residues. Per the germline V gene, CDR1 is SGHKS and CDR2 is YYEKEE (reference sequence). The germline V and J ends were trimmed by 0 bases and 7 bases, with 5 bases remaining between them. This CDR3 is CASSLGGNEQFF. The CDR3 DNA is TGTGCCAGCAGCTTGGGAGGGAATGAGCAGTTCTTC. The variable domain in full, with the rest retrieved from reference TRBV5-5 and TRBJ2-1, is DAGVTQSPTHLIKTRGQQVTLRCSPISGHKSVSWYQQVLGQGPQFIFQYYEKEERGRGNFPDRFSARQFPNYSSELNVNALLLGDSALYLCASSLGGNEQFFGPGTRLTVL.

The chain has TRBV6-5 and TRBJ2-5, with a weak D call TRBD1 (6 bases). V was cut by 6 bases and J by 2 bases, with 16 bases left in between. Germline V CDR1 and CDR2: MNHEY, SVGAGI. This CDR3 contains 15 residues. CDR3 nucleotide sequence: TGTGCCAGCAGGGTATTAGGACAGCGTCAAGAGACCCAGTACTTC. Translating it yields CASRVLGQRQETQYF.

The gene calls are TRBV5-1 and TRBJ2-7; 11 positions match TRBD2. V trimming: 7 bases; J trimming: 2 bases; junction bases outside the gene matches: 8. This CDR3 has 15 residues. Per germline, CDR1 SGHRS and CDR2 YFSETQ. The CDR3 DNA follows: TGCGCCAGCGGCGTACTAGCGGGGGCCACCTACGAGCAGTACTTC. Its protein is CASGVLAGATYEQYF.

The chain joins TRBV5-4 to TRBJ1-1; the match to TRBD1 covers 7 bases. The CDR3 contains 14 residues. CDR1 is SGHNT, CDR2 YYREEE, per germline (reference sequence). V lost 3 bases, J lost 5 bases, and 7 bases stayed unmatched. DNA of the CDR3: TGTGCCAGCAGCTCCGGACAGGTTGGGACTGAAGCTTTCTTT. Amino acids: CASSSGQVGTEAFF.

CDR3 DNA: TGTGCCAGCACGCTGGGACTAGCGGGACCCGGGGAGCTGTTTTTT. Amino acid sequence: CASTLGLAGPGELFF. This chain connects TRBV7-8 to TRBJ2-2, with 13 positions matching TRBD2. Germline lookup yields CDR1 SGHVS and CDR2 FQNEAQ. V gave up 7 bases and J gave up 6 bases; unmatched junction bases: 5. CDR3 length: 15 amino acids. Drawing the rest from reference TRBV7-8 and TRBJ2-2, the complete variable domain is GAGVSQSPRYKVAKRGQDVALRCDPISGHVSLFWYQQALGQGPEFLTYFQNEAQLDKSGLPSDRFFAERPEGSVSTLKIQRTQQEDSAVYLCASTLGLAGPGELFFGEGSRLTVL.

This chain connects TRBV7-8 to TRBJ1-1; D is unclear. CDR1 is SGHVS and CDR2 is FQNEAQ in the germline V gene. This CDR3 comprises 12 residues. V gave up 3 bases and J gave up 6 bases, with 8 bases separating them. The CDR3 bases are TGTGCCAGCAGCTTGACGTTCTCTGAAGCTTTCTTT. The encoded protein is CASSLTFSEAFF.

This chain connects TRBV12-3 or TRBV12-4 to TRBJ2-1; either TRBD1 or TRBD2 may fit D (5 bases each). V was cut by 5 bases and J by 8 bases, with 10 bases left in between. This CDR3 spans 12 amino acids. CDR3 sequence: CASSLEGYEQFF. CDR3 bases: TGTGCCAGCAGTCTAGAGGGGTATGAGCAGTTCTTC.

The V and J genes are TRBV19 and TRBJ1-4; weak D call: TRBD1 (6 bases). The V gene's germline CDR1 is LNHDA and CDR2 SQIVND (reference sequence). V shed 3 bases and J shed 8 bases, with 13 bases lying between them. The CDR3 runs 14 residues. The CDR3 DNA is TGTGCCAGTAGTATTGCAGGGGTCCACGAAAAACTGTTTTTT. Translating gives CASSIAGVHEKLFF.

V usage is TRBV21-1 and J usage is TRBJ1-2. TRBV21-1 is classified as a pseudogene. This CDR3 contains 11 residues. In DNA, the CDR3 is TGTGCCAGCAGCAATTTGGATGGCTACACCTTC. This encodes CASSNLDGYTF.

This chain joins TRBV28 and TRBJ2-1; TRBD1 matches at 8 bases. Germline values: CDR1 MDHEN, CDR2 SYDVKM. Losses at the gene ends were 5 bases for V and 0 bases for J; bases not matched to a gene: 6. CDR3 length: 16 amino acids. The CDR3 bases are TGTGCCAGCAGTACAACAGGGGGGAGCTCCTACAATGAGCAGTTCTTC. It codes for CASSTTGGSSYNEQFF.

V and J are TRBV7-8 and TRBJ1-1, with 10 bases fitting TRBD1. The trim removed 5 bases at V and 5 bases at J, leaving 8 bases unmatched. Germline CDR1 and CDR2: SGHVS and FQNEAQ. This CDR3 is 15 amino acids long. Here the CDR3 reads CASSPGGQGRTEAFF. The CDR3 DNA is TGTGCCAGCAGCCCGGGGGGACAGGGGCGGACTGAAGCTTTCTTT.

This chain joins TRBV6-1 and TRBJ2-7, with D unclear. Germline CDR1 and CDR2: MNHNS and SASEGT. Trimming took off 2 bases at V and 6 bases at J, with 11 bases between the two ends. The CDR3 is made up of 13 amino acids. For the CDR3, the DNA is TGTGCCAGCAGTGAAAACCCCGCAATCGAGCAGTACTTC. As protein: CASSENPAIEQYF.

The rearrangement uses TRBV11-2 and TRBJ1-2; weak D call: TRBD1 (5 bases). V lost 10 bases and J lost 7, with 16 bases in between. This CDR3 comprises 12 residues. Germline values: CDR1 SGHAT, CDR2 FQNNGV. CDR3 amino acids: CATWGGTGGYTF. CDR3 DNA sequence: TGTGCCACCTGGGGGGGGACGGGTGGCTACACCTTC.

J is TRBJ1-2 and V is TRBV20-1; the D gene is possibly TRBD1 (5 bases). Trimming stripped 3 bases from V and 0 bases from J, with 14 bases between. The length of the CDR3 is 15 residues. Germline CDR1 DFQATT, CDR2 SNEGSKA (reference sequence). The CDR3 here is CSASIGQGANYGYTF. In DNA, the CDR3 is TGCAGTGCTAGTATTGGGCAGGGAGCTAACTATGGCTACACCTTC.

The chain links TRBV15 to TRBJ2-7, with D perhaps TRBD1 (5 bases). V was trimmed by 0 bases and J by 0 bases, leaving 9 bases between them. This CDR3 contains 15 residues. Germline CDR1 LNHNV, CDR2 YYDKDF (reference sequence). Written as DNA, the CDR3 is TGTGCCACCAGCAGAGATATAGGGGCCTCCTACGAGCAGTACTTC. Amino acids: CATSRDIGASYEQYF.

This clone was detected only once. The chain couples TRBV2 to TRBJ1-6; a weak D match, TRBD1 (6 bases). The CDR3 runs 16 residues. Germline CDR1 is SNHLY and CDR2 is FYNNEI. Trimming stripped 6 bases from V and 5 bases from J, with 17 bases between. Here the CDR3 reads CASSPFGTKNNSPLHF. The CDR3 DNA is TGTGCCAGCAGCCCCTTCGGGACAAAGAATAATTCACCCCTCCACTTT.

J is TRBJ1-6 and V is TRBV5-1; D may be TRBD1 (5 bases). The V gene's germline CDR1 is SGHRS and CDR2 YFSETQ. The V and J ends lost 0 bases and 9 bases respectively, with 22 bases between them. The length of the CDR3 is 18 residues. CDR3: CASSLAPQGRQRGSPLHF. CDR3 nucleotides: TGCGCCAGCAGCTTGGCCCCGCAGGGAAGACAGAGGGGTTCACCCCTCCACTTT.

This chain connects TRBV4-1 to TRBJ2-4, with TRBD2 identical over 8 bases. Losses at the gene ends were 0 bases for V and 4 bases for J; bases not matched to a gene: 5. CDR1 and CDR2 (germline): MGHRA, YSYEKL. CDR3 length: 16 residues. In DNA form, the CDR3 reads TGCGCCAGCAGCCAAGAATCAGGACTAGCTAAAAACATTCAGTACTTC. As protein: CASSQESGLAKNIQYF.